Shown below are 17 T cell receptor beta chains from a single sample sequenced in a study of OX40 agonist ivuxolimab in advanced cancers. Measured with immunoSEQ multiplex PCR; TCRdb has only the in-frame clones, and not every one. The data show tens of thousands of clones, with 85% to 95% seen just once and about 0.32% held by the top ten. The specimen comprised CD4+ or CD8+ T cells sorted from blood, sampled in a trial of the OX40 agonist ivuxolimab. These receptors were obtained from an adult with an advanced solid tumor such as melanoma, head and neck, liver or kidney cancer.

The chain carries TRBV7-9 and TRBJ1-6, with unresolved D. In germline, CDR1 is SEHNR, CDR2 FQNEAQ (reference sequence). The CDR3 spans 13 residues. The V end lost 11 bases, the J end lost 5 bases, and 13 bases lay between the germline ends. The CDR3 DNA reads TGTGCCGCGGCGGAGGGCAATAATTCACCCCTCCACTTT. Translation: CAAAEGNNSPLHF.

The V and J genes are TRBV5-1 and TRBJ2-5; D remains ambiguous. The germline V gene has CDR1 SGHRS and CDR2 YFSETQ. The CDR3 consists of 16 residues. V gave up 1 base and J gave up 5 bases, with 18 bases separating them. This chain's CDR3 is CASSLKVGAGLETQYF. DNA for the CDR3: TGCGCCAGCAGCTTGAAGGTCGGAGCAGGTCTGGAGACCCAGTACTTC.

Concerning this clone: The sample holds other DNA sequences that translate to the same CDR3. V is TRBV28 and J is TRBJ1-2; D gene unclear. V lost 3 bases and J 5 bases, leaving 7 bases between the germline ends. There are 12 residues in the CDR3. Germline-derived CDR1 and CDR2 are MDHEN and SYDVKM. The CDR3 spells CASSFRGYGYTF. The CDR3 DNA follows: TGTGCCAGCAGTTTTAGAGGGTATGGCTACACCTTC.

This clone was recorded a few times. This sequence joins TRBV7-8 and TRBJ1-6; tentative D call: TRBD1 (6 bases). Germline assignment: CDR1 SGHVS and CDR2 FQNEAQ. This CDR3 is built from 16 residues. Trimming pared 5 bases from V and 9 bases from J, leaving 20 bases between. CDR3 protein: CASSPLGGAYGSPLHF. The DNA of the CDR3 is TGTGCCAGCAGCCCCCTGGGGGGCGCGTACGGTTCACCCCTCCACTTT.

The chain recombines TRBV18 with TRBJ2-7; 8 nucleotides agree with TRBD1. The CDR3 consists of 15 residues. V shed 6 bases, J shed 5 bases, and the junction held 12 bases outside the gene matches. Germline V gives CDR1 KGHSH, CDR2 LQKENI. CDR3 coding DNA: TGTGCCAGCTCTCTCCTGGGGGGACAGGAGGACGAGCAGTACTTC. It translates to CASSLLGGQEDEQYF. Full variable domain (rest looked up from reference TRBV18 and TRBJ2-7): NAGVMQNPRHLVRRRGQEARLRCSPMKGHSHVYWYRQLPEEGLKFMVYLQKENIIDESGMPKERFSAEFPKEGPSILRIQQVVRGDSAAYFCASSLLGGQEDEQYFGPGTRLTVT.

The chain links TRBV6-5 to TRBJ2-7; D unresolved. V was pared by 5 bases and J by 5 bases, with 16 bases between. Germline CDR1 reads MNHEY; CDR2 reads SVGAGI. The CDR3 spans 14 residues. The CDR3 is CASSTSLAVNEQYF. The DNA for the CDR3 is TGTGCCAGCAGTACAAGCCTTGCCGTCAACGAGCAGTACTTC.

The DNA of the CDR3 is TGTGCCTGGAGTGCTCGGACAGGGGGCGAAAAACTGTTTTTT. The encoded protein is CAWSARTGGEKLFF. This sequence joins TRBV30 and TRBJ1-4, with TRBD1 matching 11 bases. From germline, CDR1 is GTSNPN and CDR2 SVGIG (reference sequence). Trimming at V came to 1 base and at J to 8 bases, leaving 3 bases not matched to a gene. The CDR3 covers 14 residues.

This clone was found once. V usage is TRBV27 and J usage is TRBJ2-7; 7 bases map to TRBD1. The CDR3 runs 14 residues. J was trimmed by 3 bases and V by 5 bases; bases with no gene match: 7. The germline V gene encodes CDR1 MNHEY and CDR2 SMNVEV (reference sequence). CDR3 region: CASSTGTDRYEQYF. The CDR3 DNA sequence: TGTGCCAGCAGTACCGGGACAGACCGCTACGAGCAGTACTTC.

The chain uses TRBV4-2 and TRBJ2-5; TRBD2 matches 12 bases. The germline V gene has CDR1 LGHNA and CDR2 YNFKEQ. V dropped 3 bases and J dropped 2; count of bases not matched to a gene: 4. The CDR3 sequence is 16 residues long. This CDR3 reads CASSQSTSGGQETQYF. CDR3 in DNA: TGTGCCAGCAGCCAGTCGACTAGCGGGGGACAAGAGACCCAGTACTTC.

The rearrangement uses TRBV7-2 and TRBJ1-1; tentatively, D is TRBD1 (6 bases). Germline-derived CDR1 and CDR2 are SGHTA and FQGNSA. This CDR3 contains 14 residues. Trimming removed 1 base at V and 7 bases at J, with 13 bases between. The CDR3 region has the DNA TGTGCCAGCAGCTTAGGTCAGGGGCCTTATGAAGCTTTCTTT. This sequence encodes CASSLGQGPYEAFF.

The rearrangement links TRBV28 to TRBJ1-5, with TRBD1 as a possible D gene (5 bases). The germline V gene encodes CDR1 MDHEN and CDR2 SYDVKM. The CDR3 is 15 residues long. The germline V and J ends were trimmed by 7 bases and 3 bases, with 16 bases remaining between them. CDR3 loop: CASTSRGGVNQPQHF. CDR3 DNA sequence: TGTGCCAGCACCTCCCGGGGGGGAGTCAATCAGCCCCAGCATTTT. The variable domain in full, completed from reference TRBV28 and TRBJ1-5, reads DVKVTQSSRYLVKRTGEKVFLECVQDMDHENMFWYRQDPGLGLRLIYFSYDVKMKEKGDIPEGYSVSREKKERFSLILESASTNQTSMYLCASTSRGGVNQPQHFGDGTRLSIL.

This clone appeared a single time. The chain links TRBV5-1 to TRBJ2-2; TRBD1 agrees at 9 bases. Germline assignment: CDR1 SGHRS and CDR2 YFSETQ. The CDR3 is made up of 14 amino acids. V lost 3 bases and J lost 6; bases outside the gene matches: 3. CDR3 residues: CASSSQGASGELFF. In DNA form, the CDR3 reads TGCGCCAGCAGCTCACAGGGGGCCTCCGGGGAGCTGTTTTTT.

The chain recombines TRBV10-3 with TRBJ1-5; TRBD1 aligns across 12 bases. CDR1 and CDR2 from the germline V gene are ENHRY and SYGVKD. The CDR3 consists of 15 residues. The junction had 9 bases not matched to a gene; V was cut back by 10 bases and J by 5 bases. CDR3: CASSGTGGLDQPQHF. The CDR3 nucleotides read TGTGCCAGCTCCGGGACAGGGGGCCTAGATCAGCCCCAGCATTTT.

This chain uses TRBV18 with TRBJ1-5; no definite D call. V lost 2 bases and J lost 0, with 8 bases in between. The CDR3 totals 15 residues. Germline CDR1 and CDR2: KGHSH and LQKENI. CDR3 loop: CASSPGVSSNQPQHF. The CDR3 bases are TGTGCCAGCTCACCAGGCGTATCTAGCAATCAGCCCCAGCATTTT. Supplemented by reference TRBV18 and TRBJ1-5, the full variable domain reads NAGVMQNPRHLVRRRGQEARLRCSPMKGHSHVYWYRQLPEEGLKFMVYLQKENIIDESGMPKERFSAEFPKEGPSILRIQQVVRGDSAAYFCASSPGVSSNQPQHFGDGTRLSIL.

The chain couples TRBV29-1 to TRBJ2-3; 9 bases map to TRBD2. CDR1 and CDR2 from the germline V gene are SQVTM and ANQGSEA. V lost 3 bases to trimming and J lost 6 bases; unmatched junction nucleotides: 13. The CDR3 totals 16 residues. This chain's CDR3 is CSVEKGSSGAGDTQYF. The CDR3 bases are TGCAGCGTTGAGAAGGGTTCTAGCGGGGCGGGGGATACGCAGTATTTT.

The chain combines TRBV7-2 with TRBJ2-7; TRBD1 aligns across 8 bases. The J segment lost 0 bases and the V segment lost 5 bases, leaving 3 bases of the junction unmatched. The V gene's germline CDR1 is SGHTA and CDR2 FQGNSA. The CDR3 has 14 residues. The CDR3 spells CASSGDRISYEQYF. The CDR3 DNA is TGTGCCAGCAGCGGGGACAGGATCTCCTACGAGCAGTACTTC.

The chain is built from TRBV2 and TRBJ2-2, with 8 positions matching TRBD2. The CDR3 length is 14 residues. V lost 4 bases and J lost 7; bases outside the gene matches: 5. Germline values: CDR1 SNHLY, CDR2 FYNNEI. CDR3 nucleotides: TGTGCCAGCAGTGGGGGACTAGGGATCGGGGAGCTGTTTTTT. It translates to CASSGGLGIGELFF. The full variable domain, in which reference TRBV2 and TRBJ2-2 provide the parts outside the CDR3, is EPEVTQTPSHQVTQMGQEVILRCVPISNHLYFYWYRQILGQKVEFLVSFYNNEISEKSEIFDDQFSVERPDGSNFTLKIRSTKLEDSAMYFCASSGGLGIGELFFGEGSRLTVL.